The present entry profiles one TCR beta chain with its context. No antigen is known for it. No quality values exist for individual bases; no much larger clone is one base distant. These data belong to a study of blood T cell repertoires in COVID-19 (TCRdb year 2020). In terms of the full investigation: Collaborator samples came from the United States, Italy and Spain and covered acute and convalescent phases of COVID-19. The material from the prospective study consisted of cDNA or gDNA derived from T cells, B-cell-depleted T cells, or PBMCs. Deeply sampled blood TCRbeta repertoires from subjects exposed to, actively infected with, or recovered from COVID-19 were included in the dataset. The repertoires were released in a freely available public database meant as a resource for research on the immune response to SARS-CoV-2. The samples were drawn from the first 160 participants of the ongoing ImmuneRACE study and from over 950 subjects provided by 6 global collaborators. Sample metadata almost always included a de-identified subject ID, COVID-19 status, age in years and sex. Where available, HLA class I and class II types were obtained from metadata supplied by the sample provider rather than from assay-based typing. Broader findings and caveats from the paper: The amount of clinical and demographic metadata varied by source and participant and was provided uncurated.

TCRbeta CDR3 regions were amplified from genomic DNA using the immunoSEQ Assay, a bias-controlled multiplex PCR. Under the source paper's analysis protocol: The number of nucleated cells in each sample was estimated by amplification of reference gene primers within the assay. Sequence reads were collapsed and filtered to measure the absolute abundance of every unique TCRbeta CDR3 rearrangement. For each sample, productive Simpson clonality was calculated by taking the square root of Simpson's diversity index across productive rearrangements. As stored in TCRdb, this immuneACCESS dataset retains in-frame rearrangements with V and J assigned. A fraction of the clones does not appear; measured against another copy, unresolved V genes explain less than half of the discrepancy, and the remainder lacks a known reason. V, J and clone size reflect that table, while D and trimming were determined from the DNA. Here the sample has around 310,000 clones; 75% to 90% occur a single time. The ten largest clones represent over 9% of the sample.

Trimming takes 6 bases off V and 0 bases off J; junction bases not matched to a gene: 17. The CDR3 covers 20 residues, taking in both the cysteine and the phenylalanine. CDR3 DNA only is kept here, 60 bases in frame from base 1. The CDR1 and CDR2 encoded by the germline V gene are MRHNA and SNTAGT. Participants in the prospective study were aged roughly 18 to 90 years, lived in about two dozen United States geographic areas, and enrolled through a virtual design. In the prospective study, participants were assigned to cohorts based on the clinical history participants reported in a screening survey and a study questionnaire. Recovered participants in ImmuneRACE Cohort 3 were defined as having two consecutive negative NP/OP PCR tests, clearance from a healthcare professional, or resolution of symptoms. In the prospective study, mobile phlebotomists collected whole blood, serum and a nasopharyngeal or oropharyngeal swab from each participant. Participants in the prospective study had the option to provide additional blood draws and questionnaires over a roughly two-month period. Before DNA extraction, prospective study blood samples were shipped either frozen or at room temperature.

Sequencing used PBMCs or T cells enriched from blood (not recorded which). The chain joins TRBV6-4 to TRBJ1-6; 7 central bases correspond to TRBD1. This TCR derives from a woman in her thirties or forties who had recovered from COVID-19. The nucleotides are TGTGCCAGCAGGGCCGCCCAGGCAGGGGGTAGGAGCTCCTATAATTCACCCCTCCACTTT. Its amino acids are CASRAAQAGGRSSYNSPLHF.